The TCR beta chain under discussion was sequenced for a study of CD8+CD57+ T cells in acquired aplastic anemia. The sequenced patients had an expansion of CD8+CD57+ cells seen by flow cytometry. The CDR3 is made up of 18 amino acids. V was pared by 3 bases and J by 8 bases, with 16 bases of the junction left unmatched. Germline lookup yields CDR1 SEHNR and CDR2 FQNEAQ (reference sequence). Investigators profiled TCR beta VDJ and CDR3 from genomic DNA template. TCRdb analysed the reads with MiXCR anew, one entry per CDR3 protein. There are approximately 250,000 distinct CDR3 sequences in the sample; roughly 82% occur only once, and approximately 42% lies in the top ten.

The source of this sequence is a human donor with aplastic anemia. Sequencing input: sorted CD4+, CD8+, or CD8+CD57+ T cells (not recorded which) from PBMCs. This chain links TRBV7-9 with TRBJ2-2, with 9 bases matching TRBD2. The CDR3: CASSFERSGGSDEGELFF. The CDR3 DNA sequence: TGTGCCAGCAGCTTTGAAAGAAGCGGGGGGTCCGATGAGGGGGAGCTGTTTTTT.